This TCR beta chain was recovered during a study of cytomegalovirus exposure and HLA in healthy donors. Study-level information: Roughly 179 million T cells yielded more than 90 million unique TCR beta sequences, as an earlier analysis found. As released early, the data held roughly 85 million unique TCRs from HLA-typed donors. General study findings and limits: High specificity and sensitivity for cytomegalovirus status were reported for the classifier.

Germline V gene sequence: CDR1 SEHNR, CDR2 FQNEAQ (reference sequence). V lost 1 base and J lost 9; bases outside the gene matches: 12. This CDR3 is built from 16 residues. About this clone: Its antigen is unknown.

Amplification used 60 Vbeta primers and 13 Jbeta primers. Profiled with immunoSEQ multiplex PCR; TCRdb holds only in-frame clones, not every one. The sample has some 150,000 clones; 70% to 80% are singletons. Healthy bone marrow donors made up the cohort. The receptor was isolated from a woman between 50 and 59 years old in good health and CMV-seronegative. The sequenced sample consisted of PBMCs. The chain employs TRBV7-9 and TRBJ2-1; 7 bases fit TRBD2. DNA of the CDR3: TGTGCCAGCAGCTTAGTGGAGAGACTAGCAGCTCCTGAGCAGTTCTTC. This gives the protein CASSLVERLAAPEQFF.